A single sample gave rise to the 31 T cell receptor beta chains below, sequenced in a study of CD8+ T cells in alopecia areata. Following RNA extraction, reverse transcription yielded cDNA that acted as the sequencing template. Assay used: immunoSEQ multiplex PCR; TCRdb lists only in-frame clones, some missing. In the table there are a few hundred thousand clones, around three fifths of which are singletons. Sequencing used CD8+ T cells sorted from blood. These receptors were taken from a human donor in good health.

This chain links TRBV4-1 with TRBJ1-2; 11 positions match TRBD1. The CDR3 length is 13 residues. The germline V gene encodes CDR1 MGHRA and CDR2 YSYEKL. The V segment lost 1 base and the J segment 12 bases; nucleotides outside the gene matches: 4. The CDR3 sequence: CASSQAGTGGNTF. The CDR3 bases are TGCGCCAGCAGCCAAGCCGGGACAGGGGGTAACACCTTC.

V usage is TRBV20-1 and J usage is TRBJ2-3; no firm D call. Germline CDR1 reads DFQATT; CDR2 reads SNEGSKA (reference sequence). V was pared by 5 bases and J by 3 bases, with 6 bases between. This CDR3 is built from 11 residues. CDR3 sequence: CSAPVTDTQYF. CDR3 in DNA: TGCAGTGCTCCTGTAACAGATACGCAGTATTTT.

Only a few counts were recorded for this clone. The chain couples TRBV7-9 to TRBJ2-1; 10 nucleotides match TRBD1. Germline V lookup: CDR1 SEHNR, CDR2 FQNEAQ (reference sequence). CDR3 size: 16 residues. J was trimmed by 6 bases and V by 1 base; bases with no gene match: 6. The CDR3 DNA sequence: TGTGCCAGCAGCTTAGGTACCGGGACAGGGGCCAATGAGCAGTTCTTC. The encoded protein is CASSLGTGTGANEQFF. The full variable domain, in which reference TRBV7-9 and TRBJ2-1 provide the parts outside the CDR3, is DTGVSQNPRHKITKRGQNVTFRCDPISEHNRLYWYRQTLGQGPEFLTYFQNEAQLEKSRLLSDRFSAERPKGSFSTLEIQRTEQGDSAMYLCASSLGTGTGANEQFFGPGTRLTVL.

The chain couples TRBV13 to TRBJ2-1, with 7 bases matching TRBD2. CDR3 length equals 18 residues. Trimming removed 4 bases from V and 6 bases from J; junction bases left unmatched: 18. CDR1 PRHDT and CDR2 FYEKMQ come from the germline V gene (reference sequence). The CDR3 spells CASSSIHLAGVPTNEQFF. CDR3 sequence (DNA): TGTGCCAGCAGCTCGATCCACTTAGCGGGCGTACCTACCAATGAGCAGTTCTTC. The variable domain in full, completed from reference TRBV13 and TRBJ2-1, reads AAGVIQSPRHLIKEKRETATLKCYPIPRHDTVYWYQQGPGQDPQFLISFYEKMQSDKGSIPDRFSAQQFSDYHSELNMSSLELGDSALYFCASSSIHLAGVPTNEQFFGPGTRLTVL.

With respect to this clone: Other DNA sequences in the same sample also yield this CDR3. CDR3 sequence reads: CASSRGSYEQYF. CDR3 sequence (DNA): TGTGCCAGCAGTAGGGGTTCCTACGAGCAGTACTTC. This chain links TRBV25-1 with TRBJ2-7; a possible D gene is TRBD1 (5 bases). This CDR3 is built from 12 residues. The V gene's germline CDR1 is MGHDK and CDR2 SYGVNS. Trimming shortened V by 5 bases and J by 1 base, and 6 bases separated the two germline ends.

This clone has more than one count but fewer than ten. The gene calls are TRBV6-5 and TRBJ2-7; either TRBD1 or TRBD2 may supply D (5 bases each). The length of the CDR3 is 15 residues. Trimming took off 10 bases at V and 2 bases at J, with 21 bases between the two ends. Looked up from germline, CDR1 is MNHEY and CDR2 is SVGAGI. In DNA form, the CDR3 reads TGTGCCACCCTCTCAGAGGGACGGCAAACCTACGAGCAGTACTTC. Encoded protein: CATLSEGRQTYEQYF.

About this clone itself: Other DNA variants within this sample encode the same CDR3. In DNA form, the CDR3 reads TGCAGTGCTTCTCCCTACGAGCAGTACTTC. Translating gives CSASPYEQYF. The V gene is TRBV20-1, the J gene TRBJ2-7; D uncertain. Germline V gives CDR1 DFQATT, CDR2 SNEGSKA (reference sequence). The CDR3 totals 10 residues. V lost 5 bases and J 2 bases, leaving 4 bases between the germline ends.

The sample holds one count of this clone. V and J are TRBV7-9 and TRBJ2-2; D is uncertain. The germline CDR1 and CDR2 sequences are SEHNR and FQNEAQ (reference sequence). This CDR3 region has 14 residues. Trimming pared 1 base from V and 0 bases from J, leaving 3 bases between. CDR3 in DNA: TGTGCCAGCAGCTTAGTGGCGAACACCGGGGAGCTGTTTTTT. Its translation: CASSLVANTGELFF.

This clone has at least ten counts. The rearrangement joins TRBV7-9 to TRBJ2-7, with D tentatively TRBD1 or TRBD2 (6 bases each). The CDR3 loop spans 13 amino acids. Germline lookup yields CDR1 SEHNR and CDR2 FQNEAQ (reference sequence). V was shortened by 1 base and J by 6 bases, with 10 bases between the two germline ends. The CDR3 DNA reads as TGTGCCAGCAGCTTAGGAGGGGGGCTCGAGCAGTACTTC. Translated: CASSLGGGLEQYF.

The chain links TRBV6-6 to TRBJ1-6, with a tentative D call TRBD1 (5 bases). V lost 7 bases to trimming and J lost 1 base, with 8 bases between them. The CDR3 is 14 residues long. Germline-derived CDR1 and CDR2 are MNHNY and SVGAGI (reference sequence). CDR3 bases: TGTGCCAGCATGGGGGGATCCTATAATTCACCCCTCCACTTT. Translation gives CASMGGSYNSPLHF.

The gene calls are TRBV4-1 and TRBJ1-2; TRBD1 might be the D (6 bases). This CDR3 is 14 amino acids long. Trimming shortened V by 3 bases and J by 5 bases, and 13 bases separated the two germline ends. The germline gives CDR1 MGHRA, CDR2 YSYEKL. CDR3 sequence (DNA): TGCGCCAGCAGCCAGTGGGACACCGGTTATGGCTACACCTTC. It translates to CASSQWDTGYGYTF.

The chain is built from TRBV19 and TRBJ2-1; 7 bases agree with TRBD2. This CDR3 is built from 16 residues. CDR1 is LNHDA, CDR2 SQIVND, per germline (reference sequence). V was clipped by 7 bases and J by 4 bases; unmatched bases: 13. The CDR3, as DNA: TGTGCCAGTACCCCTGGGGGGGGACCCTTATACAATGAGCAGTTCTTC. Translation: CASTPGGGPLYNEQFF.

This clone has more than one count but fewer than ten. The chain links TRBV29-1 to TRBJ2-2; no definite D call. CDR1 is SQVTM, CDR2 ANQGSEA, per germline. The V end lost 1 base, the J end lost 7 bases, and 16 bases lay between the germline ends. This CDR3 contains 15 residues. The CDR3 nucleotides read TGCAGCGTTGAAGCAACAAAGCGATTGGGCGGGGAGCTGTTTTTT. Residues: CSVEATKRLGGELFF.

This clone was recorded only once. The J gene is TRBJ1-1, the V gene TRBV29-1; maybe TRBD1 (6 bases). The V gene lost 4 bases and the J gene lost 7 bases, with 19 bases spanning the gap. The germline gives CDR1 SQVTM, CDR2 ANQGSEA. The CDR3 is 14 amino acids. This CDR3 is CSVVGGRGENEAFF. For the CDR3, the DNA is TGCAGCGTTGTGGGGGGCAGGGGAGAGAATGAAGCTTTCTTT.

This clone was seen a few times. CDR3 amino acids: CATSSLLDSYNEQFF. The CDR3 nucleotides are TGTGCCACCAGCAGTTTGCTGGACAGCTACAATGAGCAGTTCTTC. V gene TRBV15 combines with J gene TRBJ2-1; possible D gene TRBD1, 6 bases. Trimming left V 3 bases short and J 3 bases short, with 12 bases between. The germline V gene has CDR1 LNHNV and CDR2 YYDKDF (reference sequence). The CDR3 extends over 15 amino acids.

The chain carries TRBV9 and TRBJ1-1; D not certain. Germline CDR1 reads SGDLS; CDR2 reads YYNGEE. CDR3 length: 12 amino acids. V gave up 4 bases and J gave up 2 bases, with 6 bases separating them. The CDR3 sequence: CASSRGNTEAFF. CDR3 DNA sequence: TGTGCCAGCAGCCGGGGAAACACTGAAGCTTTCTTT.

This clone occurred a few times. The chain employs TRBV5-1 and TRBJ1-1; D is unclear. V shed 0 bases and J shed 5 bases, with 11 bases lying between them. The CDR3 sequence is 14 residues long. The germline V gene has CDR1 SGHRS and CDR2 YFSETQ. CDR3 coding DNA: TGCGCCAGCAGCTTGGAGCGTGGTAGGACTGAAGCTTTCTTT. Translating it yields CASSLERGRTEAFF.

The chain combines TRBV29-1 with TRBJ1-1; tentative D call: TRBD1 (6 bases). V was cut by 6 bases and J by 11 bases, with 16 bases left in between. CDR1 is SQVTM and CDR2 is ANQGSEA in the germline V gene. The CDR3 consists of 11 residues. CDR3 amino acids: CSVPSTGGAFF. CDR3 DNA: TGCAGCGTGCCGTCGACAGGAGGGGCTTTCTTT.

This clone has at least ten counts. The rearrangement uses TRBV2 and TRBJ2-7; D call uncertain. The CDR3 runs 12 residues. Trimming removed 1 base from V and 6 bases from J, with 7 bases in between. Germline CDR1 reads SNHLY; CDR2 reads FYNNEI. The CDR3 reads CASSEVWPEQYF. The CDR3, as DNA: TGTGCCAGCAGTGAAGTCTGGCCCGAGCAGTACTTC.

This clone was seen once. The V gene is TRBV13, the J gene TRBJ1-2; D may be TRBD1 (5 bases). Trimming stripped 5 bases from V and 4 bases from J, with 23 bases between. Looked up from germline, CDR1 is PRHDT and CDR2 is FYEKMQ (reference sequence). This CDR3 has 17 amino acids. For the CDR3, the DNA is TGTGCCAGCAGCGGCGGGACCACTCCCGGGACGATCTATGGCTACACCTTC. This translates into CASSGGTTPGTIYGYTF.

This chain links TRBV4-1 with TRBJ1-6; 7 nucleotides align to TRBD1. Trimming cost V 5 bases and J 15 bases; bases outside gene matches: 13. There are 14 residues in the CDR3. Per the germline V gene, CDR1 is MGHRA and CDR2 is YSYEKL. The CDR3 loop reads CASSSPGQPPRLHF. The CDR3 bases are TGCGCCAGCAGCTCCCCGGGACAGCCACCCCGCCTCCACTTT.

This clone was recorded only once. The chain recombines TRBV20-1 with TRBJ1-2; unclear D gene. Germline lookup yields CDR1 DFQATT and CDR2 SNEGSKA (reference sequence). This CDR3 contains 10 residues. Trimming shortened V by 5 bases and J by 3 bases, and 4 bases separated the two germline ends. CDR3 in DNA: TGCAGTGCTTCTGACTATGGCTACACCTTC. Its protein product is CSASDYGYTF.

J is TRBJ1-1 and V is TRBV4-1; a weak D match, TRBD1 (5 bases). The germline gives CDR1 MGHRA, CDR2 YSYEKL. V was trimmed by 4 bases and J by 2 bases, leaving 11 bases between them. CDR3 length: 14 residues. The CDR3 protein is CASSLGEGNTEAFF. CDR3 sequence (DNA): TGCGCCAGCAGCCTGGGGGAGGGAAACACTGAAGCTTTCTTT.

The CDR3 DNA reads TGTGCCAGCAGTCCTAGTTCAGGTACGGAATTTGCCACGCTCACCACGGCTTTCTTT. Translated: CASSPSSGTEFATLTTAFF. The chain employs TRBV27 and TRBJ1-1; unclear D gene. This CDR3 contains 19 residues. Between the trimmed V and J ends, which lost 5 bases and 11 bases, there was a span of 36 bases. CDR1 is MNHEY, CDR2 SMNVEV, per germline (reference sequence).

This clone was counted between two and nine times. The rearrangement links TRBV4-1 to TRBJ1-2; D unclear. This CDR3 is built from 11 residues. V was clipped by 0 bases and J by 12 bases, with 8 bases between them. Germline loops: CDR1 MGHRA, CDR2 YSYEKL. CDR3 residues: CASSQDRTHTF. CDR3 DNA: TGCGCCAGCAGCCAAGATCGGACCCACACCTTC.

The rearrangement joins TRBV5-1 to TRBJ2-7, with 13 nucleotides matching TRBD2. V dropped 3 bases and J dropped 5; count of bases not matched to a gene: 5. The CDR3 contains 15 residues. In germline, CDR1 is SGHRS, CDR2 YFSETQ. In DNA, the CDR3 is TGCGCCAGCAGCTCCGCGGGGACTAGCGGGGACGAGCAGTACTTC. It encodes CASSSAGTSGDEQYF. Complete variable domain (other parts from reference TRBV5-1 and TRBJ2-7): KAGVTQTPRYLIKTRGQQVTLSCSPISGHRSVSWYQQTPGQGLQFLFEYFSETQRNKGNFPGRFSGRQFSNSRSEMNVSTLELGDSALYLCASSSAGTSGDEQYFGPGTRLTVT.

This clone appeared a few times. An end of the junction differs from the germline gene, which may be a read error. The chain combines TRBV15 with TRBJ2-4; the D gene is possibly TRBD1 (5 bases). This CDR3 is 15 amino acids long. CDR1 is LNHNV, CDR2 YYDKDF, per germline (reference sequence). CDR3 coding DNA: TGTGCCACCAGCAGGCTAAGGGCAGGGAAAAGCATTCAGTACTTC. Its translation: CATSRLRAGKSIQYF.

The gene calls are TRBV4-1 and TRBJ2-1; 9 nucleotides align to TRBD1. The CDR3 sequence is 12 residues long. V shed 5 bases and J 10 bases; nucleotides not matched to a gene: 3. CDR1 and CDR2 (germline): MGHRA, YSYEKL. The CDR3 reads CASSETGGEQFF. CDR3 nucleotides: TGCGCCAGCAGCGAGACAGGGGGAGAGCAGTTCTTC.

V gene TRBV29-1 combines with J gene TRBJ2-1, with a possible D match to TRBD2 (5 bases). Trimming took 5 bases from V and 0 from J, leaving 17 bases between them. The CDR3 has 16 amino acids. Looked up from germline, CDR1 is SQVTM and CDR2 is ANQGSEA. Here the CDR3 DNA reads TGCAGCGTTACCGTGAGGGAAATGAGCTCCTACAATGAGCAGTTCTTC. Translating gives CSVTVREMSSYNEQFF.

V usage is TRBV2 and J usage is TRBJ1-2, with D perhaps matching TRBD1 (5 bases). Germline V gives CDR1 SNHLY, CDR2 FYNNEI. Trimming pared 4 bases from V and 3 bases from J, leaving 6 bases between. This CDR3 has 12 residues. CDR3 coding DNA: TGTGCCAGCAGTGGAGGGGACTATGGCTACACCTTC. Translated: CASSGGDYGYTF.

The V gene is TRBV13, the J gene TRBJ1-4; D gene uncertain. Germline V CDR1 and CDR2: PRHDT, FYEKMQ (reference sequence). CDR3 length: 15 amino acids. Trimming removed 5 bases at V and 7 bases at J, with 17 bases between. The CDR3 region has the DNA TGTGCCAGCAGCCCTCGAGGGCGTGAGGGTGAAAAACTGTTTTTT. This codes for CASSPRGREGEKLFF. Full variable domain (missing parts from reference TRBV13 and TRBJ1-4): AAGVIQSPRHLIKEKRETATLKCYPIPRHDTVYWYQQGPGQDPQFLISFYEKMQSDKGSIPDRFSAQQFSDYHSELNMSSLELGDSALYFCASSPRGREGEKLFFGSGTQLSVL.